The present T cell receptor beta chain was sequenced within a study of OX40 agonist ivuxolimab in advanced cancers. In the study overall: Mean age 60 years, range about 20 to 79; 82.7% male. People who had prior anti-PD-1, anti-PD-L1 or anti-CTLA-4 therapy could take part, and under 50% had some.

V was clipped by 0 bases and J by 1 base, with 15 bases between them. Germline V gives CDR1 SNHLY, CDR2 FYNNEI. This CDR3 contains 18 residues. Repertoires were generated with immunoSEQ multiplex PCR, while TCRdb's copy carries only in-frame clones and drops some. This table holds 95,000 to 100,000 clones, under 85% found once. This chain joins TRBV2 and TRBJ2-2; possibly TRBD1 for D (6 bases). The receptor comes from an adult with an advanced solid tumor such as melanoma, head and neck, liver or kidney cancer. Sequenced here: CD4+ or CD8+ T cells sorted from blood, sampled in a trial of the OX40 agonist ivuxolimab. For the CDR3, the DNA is TGTGCCAGCAGTGAAGCTGCAGGGGTCCCACTGAACACCGGGGAGCTGTTTTTT. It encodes CASSEAAGVPLNTGELFF.